The next 6 T cell receptor beta chains were all read from a single sample in a study of technical replicates of blood from several donors. Repertoires were generated with immunoSEQ multiplex PCR, while TCRdb's copy carries only in-frame clones and drops some. The sample lists about 88,000 clones; around 94% were seen once. The sequencing input was T cells isolated from PBMCs. The receptors derive from a human donor in good health.

This chain joins TRBV2 and TRBJ2-2; 7 bases match TRBD1. V dropped 6 bases and J dropped 4; count of bases not matched to a gene: 17. The germline V gene has CDR1 SNHLY and CDR2 FYNNEI. The CDR3 covers 18 residues. In nucleotides, the CDR3 is TGTGCCAGCAGACACGGACCGTTCTCAGGGGGTTCCACCGGGGAGCTGTTTTTT. Translating gives CASRHGPFSGGSTGELFF.

J is TRBJ1-2 and V is TRBV6-5; maybe TRBD1 (6 bases). The CDR3 is made up of 14 amino acids. CDR1 and CDR2 (germline): MNHEY, SVGAGI. Between the trimmed V and J ends, which lost 5 bases and 3 bases, there was a span of 13 bases. The CDR3 reads CASSPTGPYYGYTF. As DNA, the CDR3 is TGTGCCAGCAGTCCCACAGGGCCCTACTATGGCTACACCTTC.

The chain links TRBV5-4 to TRBJ2-3; tentatively, D is TRBD2 (7 bases). The CDR3 totals 17 residues. The V gene lost 5 bases and the J gene lost 4 bases, with 23 bases spanning the gap. Germline CDR1 and CDR2: SGHNT and YYREEE (reference sequence). In DNA form, the CDR3 reads TGTGCCAGCAGGAGCCGGGGCAGCCCGGGGGGCCCAGATACGCAGTATTTT. It yields the protein CASRSRGSPGGPDTQYF.

This clone has only one observation. The CDR3 sequence: CASSLIQGFQPQHF. The CDR3 DNA sequence: TGTGCCAGCAGTTTAATTCAGGGCTTTCAGCCCCAGCATTTT. The chain is built from TRBV28 and TRBJ1-5; a weak D match, TRBD1 (5 bases). Trimming removed 2 bases at V and 6 bases at J, with 11 bases between. CDR1 MDHEN and CDR2 SYDVKM come from the germline V gene. The CDR3 is 14 residues long.

Only one count was recorded for this clone. The chain is built from TRBV11-2 and TRBJ1-2; 8 bases align to TRBD1. CDR3 length: 16 residues. The germline gives CDR1 SGHAT, CDR2 FQNNGV. V lost 1 base to trimming and J lost 7 bases; unmatched junction nucleotides: 11. This CDR3 is CASSLASSTGERGYTF. CDR3 in DNA: TGTGCCAGCAGCTTAGCGTCCTCGACAGGGGAACGTGGCTACACCTTC.

The chain carries TRBV29-1 and TRBJ2-1; D may be TRBD2 (5 bases). Trimming removed 6 bases from V and 9 bases from J, with 15 bases in between. CDR3 length equals 12 residues. Germline values: CDR1 SQVTM, CDR2 ANQGSEA. CDR3 in DNA: TGCAGCGTCAAAACTAGTATCAGTGAGCAGTTCTTC. This gives the protein CSVKTSISEQFF.